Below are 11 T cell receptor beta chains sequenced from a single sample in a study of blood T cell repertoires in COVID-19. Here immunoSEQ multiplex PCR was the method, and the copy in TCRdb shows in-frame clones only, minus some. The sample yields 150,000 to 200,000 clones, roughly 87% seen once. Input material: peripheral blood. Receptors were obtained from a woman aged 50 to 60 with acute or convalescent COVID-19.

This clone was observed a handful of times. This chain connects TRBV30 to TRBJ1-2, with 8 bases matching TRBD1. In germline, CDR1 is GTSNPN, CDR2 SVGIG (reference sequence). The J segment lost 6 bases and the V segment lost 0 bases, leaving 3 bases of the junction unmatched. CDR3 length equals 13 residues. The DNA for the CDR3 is TGTGCCTGGAGTGTACAGGGGGAGGATGGCTACACCTTC. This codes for CAWSVQGEDGYTF.

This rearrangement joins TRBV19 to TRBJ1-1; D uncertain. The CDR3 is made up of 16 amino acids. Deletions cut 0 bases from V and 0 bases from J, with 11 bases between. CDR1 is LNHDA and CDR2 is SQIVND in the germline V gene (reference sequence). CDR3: CASSIDRLQMNTEAFF. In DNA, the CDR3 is TGTGCCAGTAGTATAGATCGTCTGCAGATGAACACTGAAGCTTTCTTT.

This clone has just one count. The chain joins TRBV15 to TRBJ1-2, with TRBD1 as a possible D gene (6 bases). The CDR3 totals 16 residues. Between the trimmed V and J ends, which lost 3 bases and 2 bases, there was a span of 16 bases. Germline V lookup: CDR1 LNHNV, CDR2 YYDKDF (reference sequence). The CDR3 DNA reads TGTGCCACCAGCAGGGATGGACAGCTCGGGAACTATGGCTACACCTTC. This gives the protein CATSRDGQLGNYGYTF.

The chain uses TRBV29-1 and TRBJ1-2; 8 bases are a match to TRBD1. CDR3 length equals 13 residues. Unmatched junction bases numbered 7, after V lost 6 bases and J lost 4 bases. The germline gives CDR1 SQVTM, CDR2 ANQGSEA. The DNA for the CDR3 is TGCAGCGTCGCCCAACAGGGGGGCTATGGCTACACCTTC. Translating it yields CSVAQQGGYGYTF.

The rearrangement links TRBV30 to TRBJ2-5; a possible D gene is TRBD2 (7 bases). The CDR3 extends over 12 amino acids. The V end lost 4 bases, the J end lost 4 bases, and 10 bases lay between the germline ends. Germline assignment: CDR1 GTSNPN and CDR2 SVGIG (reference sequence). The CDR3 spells CAWKGGRETQYF. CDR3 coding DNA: TGTGCCTGGAAGGGGGGGCGAGAGACCCAGTACTTC.

As DNA, the CDR3 is TGTGCCAGCAGCTTAGGTCCCGACAGATACACTGAAGCTTTCTTT. Its protein product is CASSLGPDRYTEAFF. The rearrangement uses TRBV7-2 and TRBJ1-1; D perhaps matches TRBD1 (5 bases). The CDR3 has 15 amino acids. Trimming pared 1 base from V and 3 bases from J, leaving 12 bases between. CDR1 and CDR2 from the germline V gene are SGHTA and FQGNSA.

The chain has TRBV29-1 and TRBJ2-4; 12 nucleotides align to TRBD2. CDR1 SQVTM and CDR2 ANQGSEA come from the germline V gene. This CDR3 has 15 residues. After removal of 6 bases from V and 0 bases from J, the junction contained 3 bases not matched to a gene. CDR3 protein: CSVAGLAGAKNIQYF. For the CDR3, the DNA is TGCAGCGTCGCGGGACTAGCGGGAGCCAAAAACATTCAGTACTTC.

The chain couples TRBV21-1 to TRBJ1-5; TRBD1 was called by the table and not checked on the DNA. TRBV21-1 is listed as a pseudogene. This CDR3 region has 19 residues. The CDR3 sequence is CASKIDGQGANYSNQPQHF. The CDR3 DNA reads TGTGCCAGCAAAATTGACGGACAGGGGGCGAATTATAGCAATCAGCCCCAGCATTTT.

Here the CDR3 reads CASSLYRGETQYF. The DNA of the CDR3 is TGTGCCAGCAGCTTATACAGGGGAGAGACCCAGTACTTC. The rearrangement links TRBV7-2 to TRBJ2-5; TRBD1 matches at 7 bases. The V and J ends lost 2 bases and 4 bases, in that order; junction bases with no gene match: 1. The CDR3 sequence is 13 residues long. The germline V gene encodes CDR1 SGHTA and CDR2 FQGNSA.

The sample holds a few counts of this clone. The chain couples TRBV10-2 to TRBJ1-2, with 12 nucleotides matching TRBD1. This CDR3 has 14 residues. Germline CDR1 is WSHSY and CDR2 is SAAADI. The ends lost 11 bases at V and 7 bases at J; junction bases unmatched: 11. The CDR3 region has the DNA TGCGCCTCCGCCGGGGACAGGGGGCGGAGTGGCTACACCTTC. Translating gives CASAGDRGRSGYTF.

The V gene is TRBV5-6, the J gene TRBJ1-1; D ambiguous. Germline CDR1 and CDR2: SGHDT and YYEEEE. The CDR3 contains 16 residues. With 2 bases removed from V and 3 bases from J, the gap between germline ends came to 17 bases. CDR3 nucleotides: TGTGCCAGCAGCTTACAATCGCACGCAACGTACACTGAAGCTTTCTTT. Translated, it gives CASSLQSHATYTEAFF.